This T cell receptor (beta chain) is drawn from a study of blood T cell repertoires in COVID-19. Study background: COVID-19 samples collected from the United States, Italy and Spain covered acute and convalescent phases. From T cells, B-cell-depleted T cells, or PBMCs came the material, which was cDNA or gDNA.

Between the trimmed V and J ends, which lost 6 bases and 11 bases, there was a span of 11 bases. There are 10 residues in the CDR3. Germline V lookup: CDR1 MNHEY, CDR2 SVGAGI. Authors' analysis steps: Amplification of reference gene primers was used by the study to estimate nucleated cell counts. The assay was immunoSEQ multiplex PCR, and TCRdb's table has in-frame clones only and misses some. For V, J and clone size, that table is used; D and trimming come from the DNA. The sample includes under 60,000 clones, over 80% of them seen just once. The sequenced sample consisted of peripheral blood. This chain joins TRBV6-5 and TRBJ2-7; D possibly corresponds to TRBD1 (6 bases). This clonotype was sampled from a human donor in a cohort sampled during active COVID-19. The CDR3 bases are TGTGCCAGCAGCCGGGACATCGAGTACTTC. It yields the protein CASSRDIEYF.